The 20 T cell receptor beta chains below come from one sample, sequenced in a study of blood T cell repertoires in COVID-19. Using immunoSEQ multiplex PCR, the repertoire was profiled, and TCRdb retains in-frame clones only, with some absent. The sample yields fewer than 350,000 clones, roughly nine tenths seen once. Sample: peripheral blood. The receptors were gathered from a woman aged 55-69 years with COVID-19, enrolled during active disease.

The DNA of the CDR3 is TGTGCCACCCGGGACACAAACACTGAAGCTTTCTTT. It specifies CATRDTNTEAFF. V is TRBV28 and J is TRBJ1-1, with D perhaps matching TRBD1 (6 bases). V was clipped by 10 bases and J by 2 bases, with 11 bases between them. The CDR3 spans 12 residues. The germline gives CDR1 MDHEN, CDR2 SYDVKM. Using reference TRBV28 and TRBJ1-1 for the parts outside the CDR3, the full variable domain is DVKVTQSSRYLVKRTGEKVFLECVQDMDHENMFWYRQDPGLGLRLIYFSYDVKMKEKGDIPEGYSVSREKKERFSLILESASTNQTSMYLCATRDTNTEAFFGQGTRLTVV.

With regard to this clone: A junction boundary mismatches the germline segment, possibly from a read error. DNA of the CDR3: TGTGCTAGCAGCCAGCGGCCGTCTTCGAGTGAGCAGTTCTTC. This sequence encodes CASSQRPSSSEQFF. The chain has TRBV7-7 and TRBJ2-1, with a weak D call TRBD2 (5 bases). This CDR3 contains 14 residues. Germline CDR1 SSHAT, CDR2 FNYEAQ (reference sequence).

This clone turned up a few times. The V and J genes are TRBV18 and TRBJ1-1, with TRBD1 as a possible D gene (5 bases). The CDR3 is 16 amino acids. Germline-derived CDR1 and CDR2 are KGHSH and LQKENI. Between the trimmed V and J ends, which lost 3 bases and 4 bases, there was a span of 18 bases. The CDR3 DNA sequence: TGTGCCAGCTCACCGCTCGACGGGGGGTCGAGCACTGAAGCTTTCTTT. Protein sequence: CASSPLDGGSSTEAFF.

The gene calls are TRBV5-1 and TRBJ2-3; D unresolved. CDR1 and CDR2 from the germline V gene are SGHRS and YFSETQ. The CDR3 contains 14 residues. Trimming shortened V by 0 bases and J by 4 bases, and 9 bases separated the two germline ends. The CDR3 DNA follows: TGCGCCAGCAGCTTGGCGAGTTCGGCAGATACGCAGTATTTT. It specifies CASSLASSADTQYF.

Here the CDR3 reads CASSVLGDLSEKLFF. In DNA, the CDR3 is TGTGCCAGCAGCGTTCTAGGGGATCTCTCGGAAAAACTGTTTTTT. This chain links TRBV9 with TRBJ1-4; possibly TRBD1 for D (5 bases). V gave up 2 bases and J gave up 8 bases, with 16 bases separating them. There are 15 residues in the CDR3. The germline gives CDR1 SGDLS, CDR2 YYNGEE.

V gene TRBV18 combines with J gene TRBJ1-1; no reliable D call. Germline V gene sequence: CDR1 KGHSH, CDR2 LQKENI. This CDR3 region has 17 residues. V dropped 5 bases and J dropped 2 bases, with 21 bases sitting between them. This CDR3 is CASSSIGPAAANTEAFF. Written as DNA, the CDR3 is TGTGCCAGCTCATCTATAGGTCCTGCCGCGGCAAACACTGAAGCTTTCTTT.

CDR3 sequence reads: CARTGGRYGYTF. Written as DNA, the CDR3 is TGTGCTCGGACAGGGGGGAGGTATGGCTACACCTTC. The J gene is TRBJ1-2, the V gene TRBV30; 10 nucleotides align to TRBD1. The CDR3 contains 12 residues. In germline, CDR1 is GTSNPN, CDR2 SVGIG (reference sequence).

The chain employs TRBV3-1 (or the pseudogene TRBV3-2) and TRBJ2-5, with D possibly matching TRBD2 (6 bases). The CDR3 extends over 14 amino acids. The V gene lost 3 bases and the J gene lost 3 bases, with 11 bases spanning the gap. The germline gives CDR1 LGHDT, CDR2 YNNKEL (reference sequence). Written as DNA, the CDR3 is TGTGCCAGCAGCCAGGCTCGCGGGGAAGAGACCCAGTACTTC. Translation gives CASSQARGEETQYF.

This clone has just one count. The chain couples TRBV6-2 or TRBV6-3 to TRBJ1-5; 7 positions match TRBD1. The CDR3 covers 15 residues. Per germline, CDR1 MNHEY and CDR2 SVGEGT. The trim removed 2 bases at V and 2 bases at J, leaving 3 bases unmatched. The CDR3 region is CASSYTGTGNQPQHF. The CDR3 DNA reads as TGTGCCAGCAGTTACACGGGGACAGGCAATCAGCCCCAGCATTTT.

The chain carries TRBV5-1 and TRBJ2-3; TRBD2 agrees at 7 bases. The V segment lost 2 bases and the J segment 2 bases; nucleotides outside the gene matches: 5. Germline CDR1 and CDR2: SGHRS and YFSETQ. CDR3 length: 15 amino acids. The CDR3 spells CASSFSGSATDTQYF. Written as DNA, the CDR3 is TGCGCCAGCAGCTTTAGCGGGTCGGCCACAGATACGCAGTATTTT.

The genes are TRBV18 and TRBJ1-1, with no clear D. This CDR3 has 16 residues. V was pared by 1 base and J by 4 bases, with 16 bases between. Germline assignment: CDR1 KGHSH and CDR2 LQKENI. As DNA, the CDR3 is TGTGCCAGCTCACCACTTGGCAAGGGCGCGGGCACTGAAGCTTTCTTT. Translated, it gives CASSPLGKGAGTEAFF. Filled out from reference TRBV18 and TRBJ1-1, the complete variable domain reads NAGVMQNPRHLVRRRGQEARLRCSPMKGHSHVYWYRQLPEEGLKFMVYLQKENIIDESGMPKERFSAEFPKEGPSILRIQQVVRGDSAAYFCASSPLGKGAGTEAFFGQGTRLTVV.

The V call is TRBV12-3 or TRBV12-4, the J call TRBJ1-1; D is unresolved. The CDR3 loop spans 12 amino acids. The V end was cut by 6 bases, the J end by 1 base, with 6 bases between. The CDR3 DNA sequence: TGTGCCAGCAGAAGACAGAACACTGAAGCTTTCTTT. Translation gives CASRRQNTEAFF.

The chain combines TRBV5-1 with TRBJ1-1, with 9 positions matching TRBD1. Germline V lookup: CDR1 SGHRS, CDR2 YFSETQ. The trim removed 7 bases at V and 0 bases at J, leaving 7 bases unmatched. This CDR3 spans 15 amino acids. In DNA, the CDR3 is TGCGCCAGCGACCCGGGACAGGGTATGAACACTGAAGCTTTCTTT. This codes for CASDPGQGMNTEAFF.

This clone has only one observation. The genes are TRBV7-9 and TRBJ1-4, with 8 positions matching TRBD1. The CDR3 has 15 amino acids. Germline assignment: CDR1 SEHNR and CDR2 FQNEAQ (reference sequence). V trimming: 5 bases; J trimming: 5 bases; junction bases outside the gene matches: 7. The CDR3 sequence: CASSAWTGLNEKLFF. The CDR3 DNA sequence: TGTGCCAGCAGCGCCTGGACAGGGCTAAATGAAAAACTGTTTTTT.

Of note for this clone: The sample carries other DNA sequences with the same CDR3. The gene calls are TRBV18 and TRBJ1-3; maybe TRBD1 (5 bases). The CDR3 is 14 amino acids. Germline V gene data show CDR1 as KGHSH and CDR2 as LQKENI. V dropped 3 bases and J dropped 2 bases, with 8 bases sitting between them. In nucleotides, the CDR3 is TGTGCCAGCTCACCGGGGGGTACTGGAAACACCATATATTTT. This codes for CASSPGGTGNTIYF. The full variable domain, its missing parts supplied by reference TRBV18 and TRBJ1-3, is NAGVMQNPRHLVRRRGQEARLRCSPMKGHSHVYWYRQLPEEGLKFMVYLQKENIIDESGMPKERFSAEFPKEGPSILRIQQVVRGDSAAYFCASSPGGTGNTIYFGEGSWLTVV.

V gene TRBV18 combines with J gene TRBJ1-4; D perhaps matches TRBD1 (6 bases). Germline CDR1 and CDR2: KGHSH and LQKENI. CDR3 size: 15 residues. V was cut by 3 bases and J by 4 bases, with 12 bases left in between. CDR3 sequence reads: CASSPRGDNNEKLFF. Here the CDR3 DNA reads TGTGCCAGCTCACCTCGGGGGGACAATAATGAAAAACTGTTTTTT.

This clone was detected only once. J is TRBJ1-2 and V is TRBV3-1 (or the pseudogene TRBV3-2), with 7 bases identical to TRBD1. The germline CDR1 and CDR2 sequences are LGHDT and YNNKEL (reference sequence). This CDR3 comprises 15 residues. V dropped 0 bases and J dropped 6; count of bases not matched to a gene: 7. DNA of the CDR3: TGTGCCAGCAGCCAAGAGGGTAGGGGGCGCGATGGCTACACCTTC. Translation: CASSQEGRGRDGYTF.

J is TRBJ2-7 and V is TRBV6-6; 8 nucleotides agree with TRBD1. Germline V CDR1 and CDR2: MNHNY, SVGAGI (reference sequence). Losses at the gene ends were 6 bases for V and 3 bases for J; bases not matched to a gene: 4. There are 13 residues in the CDR3. CDR3 residues: CASRAGQGYEQYF. The CDR3 nucleotides are TGTGCCAGCAGAGCTGGACAGGGCTACGAGCAGTACTTC.

The CDR3 here is CASSLHRRNDGYTF. In DNA, the CDR3 is TGTGCCAGCAGTTTACATCGGAGAAACGATGGCTACACCTTC. This chain links TRBV6-5 with TRBJ1-2; no definite D call. The CDR3 contains 14 residues. The germline V gene encodes CDR1 MNHEY and CDR2 SVGAGI. V was trimmed by 4 bases and J by 6 bases, leaving 15 bases between them.

This clone was seen a single time. The genes are TRBV6-5 and TRBJ1-1, with a possible D match to TRBD1 (6 bases). This CDR3 is built from 13 residues. Per the germline V gene, CDR1 is MNHEY and CDR2 is SVGAGI. Trimming cost V 6 bases and J 5 bases, with 13 bases left between them. The CDR3 is CASSRGATTEAFF. The CDR3 DNA follows: TGTGCCAGCAGCCGGGGGGCGACGACTGAAGCTTTCTTT.